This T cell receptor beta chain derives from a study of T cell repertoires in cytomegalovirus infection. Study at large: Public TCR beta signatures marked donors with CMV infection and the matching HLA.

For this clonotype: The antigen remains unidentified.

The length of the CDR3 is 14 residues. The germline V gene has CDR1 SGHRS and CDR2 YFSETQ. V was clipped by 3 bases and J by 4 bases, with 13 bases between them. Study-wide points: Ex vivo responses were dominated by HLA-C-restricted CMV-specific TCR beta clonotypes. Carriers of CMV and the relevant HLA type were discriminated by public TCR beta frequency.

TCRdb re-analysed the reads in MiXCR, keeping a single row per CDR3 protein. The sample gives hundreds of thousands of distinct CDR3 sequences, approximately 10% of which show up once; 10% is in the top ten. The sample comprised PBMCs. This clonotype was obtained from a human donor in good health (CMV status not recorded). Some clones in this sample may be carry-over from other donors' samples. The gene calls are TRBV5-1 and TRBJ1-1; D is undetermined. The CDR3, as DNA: TGCGCCAGCAGCTGGTCCGATGGAACCACTGAAGCTTTCTTT. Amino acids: CASSWSDGTTEAFF.